The clone carrying this T cell receptor beta chain was counted at least ten times. Its matching antigen is unknown. A minimum of 6 million PBMCs was isolated per sample. CDR3 length: 17 residues. Per the germline V gene, CDR1 is SGHTA and CDR2 is FQGNSA. Trimming took 3 bases from V and 4 from J, leaving 21 bases between them. This entry belongs to a study of blood T cells in healthy people across ages. Study observations and caveats: Per million T cells, TCR beta diversity dropped roughly linearly as age increased.

Next came a second PCR, run for about 6 to 11 cycles, which used a sample-barcoded 5' primer along with a J-beta primer mix. The template-switch adaptor, which had 12 random nucleotides, put a tag on each cDNA molecule. Via MiXCR, TCRdb re-called the 5' RACE reads, giving one row per CDR3 protein. This table has some 1,800,000 distinct CDR3 sequences, roughly two fifths appearing once. V and J are TRBV7-2 and TRBJ1-2; D gene ambiguous. Sequences were obtained from blood. The clonotype originates from a human donor in good health. This chain's CDR3 is CASSFEQFGPPPYGYTF. The CDR3 DNA is TGTGCCAGCAGCTTTGAACAGTTTGGGCCACCCCCCTATGGCTACACCTTC. Using reference TRBV7-2 and TRBJ1-2 for the parts outside the CDR3, the full variable domain is GAGVSQSPSNKVTEKGKDVELRCDPISGHTALYWYRQSLGQGLEFLIYFQGNSAPDKSGLPSDRFSAERTGGSVSTLTIQRTQQEDSAVYLCASSFEQFGPPPYGYTFGSGTRLTVV.